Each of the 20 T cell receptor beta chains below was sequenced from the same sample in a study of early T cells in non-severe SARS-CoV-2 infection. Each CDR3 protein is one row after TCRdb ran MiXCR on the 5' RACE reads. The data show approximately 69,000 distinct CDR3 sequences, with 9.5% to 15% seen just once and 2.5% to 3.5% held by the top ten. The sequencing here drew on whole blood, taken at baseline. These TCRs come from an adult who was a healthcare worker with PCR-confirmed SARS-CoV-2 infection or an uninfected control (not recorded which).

The CDR3 protein is CASRLGQGNSPLHF. CDR3 bases: TGTGCCAGCAGGTTGGGACAGGGCAATTCACCCCTCCACTTT. The chain has TRBV7-9 and TRBJ1-6; 9 nucleotides align to TRBD1. Germline V gives CDR1 SEHNR, CDR2 FQNEAQ (reference sequence). V lost 6 bases, J lost 7 bases, and 4 bases stayed unmatched. The CDR3 has 14 amino acids.

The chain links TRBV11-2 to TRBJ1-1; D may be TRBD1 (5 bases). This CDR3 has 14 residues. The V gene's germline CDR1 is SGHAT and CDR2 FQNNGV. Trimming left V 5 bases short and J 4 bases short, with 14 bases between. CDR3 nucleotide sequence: TGTGCCAGCAGCCGCCCCGGGGGTAGCACTGAAGCTTTCTTT. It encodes CASSRPGGSTEAFF.

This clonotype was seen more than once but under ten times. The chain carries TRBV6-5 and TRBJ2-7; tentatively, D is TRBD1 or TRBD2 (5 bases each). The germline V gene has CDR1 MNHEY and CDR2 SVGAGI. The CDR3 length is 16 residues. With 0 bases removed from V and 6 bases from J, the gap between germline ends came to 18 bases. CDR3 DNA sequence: TGTGCCAGCAGTTACTCGCCGGGACCATCGAGGGGCGAGCAGTACTTC. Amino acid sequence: CASSYSPGPSRGEQYF.

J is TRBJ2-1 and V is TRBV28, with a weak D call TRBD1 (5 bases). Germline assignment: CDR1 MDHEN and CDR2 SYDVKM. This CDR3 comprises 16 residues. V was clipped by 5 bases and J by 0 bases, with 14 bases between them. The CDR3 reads CASSPGHWSSYNEQFF. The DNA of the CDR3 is TGTGCCAGCAGTCCCGGACACTGGAGCTCCTACAATGAGCAGTTCTTC.

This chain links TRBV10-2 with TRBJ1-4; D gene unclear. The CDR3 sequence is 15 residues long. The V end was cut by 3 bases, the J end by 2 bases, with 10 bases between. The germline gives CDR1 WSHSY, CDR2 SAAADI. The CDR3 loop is CASSERGGTNEKLFF. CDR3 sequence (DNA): TGCGCCAGCAGTGAACGAGGAGGGACTAATGAAAAACTGTTTTTT.

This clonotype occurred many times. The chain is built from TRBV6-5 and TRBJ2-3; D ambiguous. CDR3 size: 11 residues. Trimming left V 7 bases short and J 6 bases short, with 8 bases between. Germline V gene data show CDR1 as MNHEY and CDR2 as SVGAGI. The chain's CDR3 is CASTLGDTQYF. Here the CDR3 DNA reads TGTGCCAGCACGCTTGGGGATACGCAGTATTTT.

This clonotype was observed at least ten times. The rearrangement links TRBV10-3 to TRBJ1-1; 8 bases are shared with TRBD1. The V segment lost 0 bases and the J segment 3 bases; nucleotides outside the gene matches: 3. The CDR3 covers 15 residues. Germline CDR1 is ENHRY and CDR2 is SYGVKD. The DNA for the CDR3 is TGTGCCATCAGTGAGTCGACAGGGGCTGACACTGAAGCTTTCTTT. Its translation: CAISESTGADTEAFF.

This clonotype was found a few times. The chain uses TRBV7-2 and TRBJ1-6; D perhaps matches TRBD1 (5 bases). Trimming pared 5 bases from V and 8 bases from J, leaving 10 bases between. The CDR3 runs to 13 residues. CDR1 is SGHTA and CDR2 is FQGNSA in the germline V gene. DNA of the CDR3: TGTGCCAGCAGCCCGGGACTCGATTCACCCCTCCACTTT. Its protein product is CASSPGLDSPLHF.

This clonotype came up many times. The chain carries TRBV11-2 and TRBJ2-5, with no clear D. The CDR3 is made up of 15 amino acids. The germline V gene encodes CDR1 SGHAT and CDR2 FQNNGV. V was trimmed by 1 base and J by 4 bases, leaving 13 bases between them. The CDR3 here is CASSLGTAIGETQYF. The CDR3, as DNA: TGTGCCAGCAGCTTAGGAACGGCAATTGGAGAGACCCAGTACTTC.

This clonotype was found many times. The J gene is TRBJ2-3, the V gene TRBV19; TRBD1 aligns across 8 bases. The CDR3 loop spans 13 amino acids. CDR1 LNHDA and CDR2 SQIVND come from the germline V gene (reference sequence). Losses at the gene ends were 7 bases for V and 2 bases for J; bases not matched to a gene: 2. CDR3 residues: CASNRGVTDTQYF. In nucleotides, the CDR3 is TGTGCCAGTAACAGGGGGGTCACAGATACGCAGTATTTT. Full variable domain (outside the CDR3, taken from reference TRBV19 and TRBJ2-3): DGGITQSPKYLFRKEGQNVTLSCEQNLNHDAMYWYRQDPGQGLRLIYYSQIVNDFQKGDIAEGYSVSREKKESFPLTVTSAQKNPTAFYLCASNRGVTDTQYFGPGTRLTVL.

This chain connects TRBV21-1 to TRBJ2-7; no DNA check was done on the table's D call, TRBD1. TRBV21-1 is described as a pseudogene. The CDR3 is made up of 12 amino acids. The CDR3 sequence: CASSKSPPGQYF. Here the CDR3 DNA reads TGTGCCAGCAGCAAATCCCCCCCGGGGCAGTACTTC.

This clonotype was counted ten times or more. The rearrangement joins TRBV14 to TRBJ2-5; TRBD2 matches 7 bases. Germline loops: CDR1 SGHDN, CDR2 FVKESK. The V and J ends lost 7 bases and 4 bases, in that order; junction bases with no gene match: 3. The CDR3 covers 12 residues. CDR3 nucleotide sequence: TGTGCCAGCAATCGCGGGGGAGAGACCCAGTACTTC. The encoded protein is CASNRGGETQYF.

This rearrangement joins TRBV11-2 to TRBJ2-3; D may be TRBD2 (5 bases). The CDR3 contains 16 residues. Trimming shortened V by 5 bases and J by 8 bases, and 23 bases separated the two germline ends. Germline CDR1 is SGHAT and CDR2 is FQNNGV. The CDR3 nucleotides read TGTGCCAGCAGCCACATGGGCCCTAATATCGGGGTTACGCAGTATTTT. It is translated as CASSHMGPNIGVTQYF.

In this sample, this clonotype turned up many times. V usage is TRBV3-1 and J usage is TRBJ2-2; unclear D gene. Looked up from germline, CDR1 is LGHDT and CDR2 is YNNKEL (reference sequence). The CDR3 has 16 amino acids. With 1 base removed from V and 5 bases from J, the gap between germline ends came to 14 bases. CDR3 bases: TGTGCCAGCAGCCAAGGCTACGGTCCCCTTACCGGGGAGCTGTTTTTT. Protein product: CASSQGYGPLTGELFF. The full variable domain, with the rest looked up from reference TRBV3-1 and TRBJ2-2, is DTAVSQTPKYLVTQMGNDKSIKCEQNLGHDTMYWYKQDSKKFLKIMFSYNNKELIINETVPNRFSPKSPDKAHLNLHINSLELGDSAVYFCASSQGYGPLTGELFFGEGSRLTVL.

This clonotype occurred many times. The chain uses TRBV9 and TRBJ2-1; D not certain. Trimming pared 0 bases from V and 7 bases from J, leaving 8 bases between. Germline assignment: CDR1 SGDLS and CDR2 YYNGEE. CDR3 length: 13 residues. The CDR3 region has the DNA TGTGCCAGCAGCGTAGATCTACAAAATGAGCAGTTCTTC. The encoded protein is CASSVDLQNEQFF.

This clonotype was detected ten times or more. The CDR3 coding sequence is TGCAGTGCTAGGGGACAGGGGATTCTGCCCCAGCATTTT. Translating gives CSARGQGILPQHF. J is TRBJ1-5 and V is TRBV20-1, with 10 bases fitting TRBD1. The CDR3 is 13 amino acids. Germline loops: CDR1 DFQATT, CDR2 SNEGSKA (reference sequence). With 3 bases clipped from V and 9 bases from J, the junction kept 5 bases outside the gene matches.

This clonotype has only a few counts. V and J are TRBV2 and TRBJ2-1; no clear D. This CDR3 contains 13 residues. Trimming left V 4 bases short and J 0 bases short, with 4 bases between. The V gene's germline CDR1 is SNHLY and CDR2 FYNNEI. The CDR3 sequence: CASSGGSYNEQFF. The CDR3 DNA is TGTGCCAGCAGTGGGGGCTCCTACAATGAGCAGTTCTTC.

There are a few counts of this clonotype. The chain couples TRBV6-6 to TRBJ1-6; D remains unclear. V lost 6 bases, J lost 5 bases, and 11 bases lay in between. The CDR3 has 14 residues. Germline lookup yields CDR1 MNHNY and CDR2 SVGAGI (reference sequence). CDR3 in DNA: TGTGCCAGCAGCTCCGACGGAGATAATTCACCCCTCCACTTT. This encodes CASSSDGDNSPLHF.

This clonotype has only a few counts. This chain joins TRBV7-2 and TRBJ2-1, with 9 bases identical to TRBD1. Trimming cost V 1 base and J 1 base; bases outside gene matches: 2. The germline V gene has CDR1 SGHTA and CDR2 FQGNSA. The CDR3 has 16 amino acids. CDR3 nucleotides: TGTGCCAGCAGCTTAGTTGGGACAGGGTCCTACAATGAGCAGTTCTTC. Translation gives CASSLVGTGSYNEQFF. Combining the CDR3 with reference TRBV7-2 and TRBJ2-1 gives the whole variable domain GAGVSQSPSNKVTEKGKDVELRCDPISGHTALYWYRQSLGQGLEFLIYFQGNSAPDKSGLPSDRFSAERTGGSVSTLTIQRTQQEDSAVYLCASSLVGTGSYNEQFFGPGTRLTVL.

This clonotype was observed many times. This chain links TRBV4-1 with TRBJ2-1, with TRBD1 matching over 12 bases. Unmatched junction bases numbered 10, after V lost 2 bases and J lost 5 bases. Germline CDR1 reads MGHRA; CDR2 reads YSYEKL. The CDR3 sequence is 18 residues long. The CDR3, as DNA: TGCGCCAGCAGCCAAAACCCCGGGGGACAGGGGGCTAACAATGAGCAGTTCTTC. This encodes CASSQNPGGQGANNEQFF.